Listed below are T cell receptor beta chains from one sample, sequenced in a study of identical twins. Each CDR3 protein is one row after TCRdb ran MiXCR on the 5' RACE reads. The data contain some 900,000 distinct CDR3 sequences, over 9% of them singletons. These data were also reused for a study on yellow fever vaccine responses in identical twins.

The sequencing input was PBMCs. These receptors were collected from a woman in her late teens or twenties in good health. Each CDR3 is given with its conserved first and last residue. The D gene is left open where the match is weak. Clone size, where shown, is once, few, many, or a class for clones that have expanded.

.	TRBV28	TRBJ2-1	20	.	TGTGCCAGCAGACCTCGGGATTTCGGATCGGCCGTCAGCTCCTACAATGAGCAGTTCTTC	CASRPRDFGSAVSSYNEQFF
.	TRBV7-3	TRBJ1-2	16	TRBD1	TGTGCCAGCAGCTTACTCCCCGGGACAGGGGTCTATGGCTACACCTTC	CASSLLPGTGVYGYTF
few	TRBV15	TRBJ2-1	17	TRBD2	TGTGCCACCACCACCCTAGGGGGAAAAGCGGGAGTGAATGAGCAGTTCTTC	CATTTLGGKAGVNEQFF
.	TRBV27	TRBJ2-7	17	TRBD2	TGTGCCAGCAGTTTATCTGGGGCGGGAGCCTACTCCTACGAGCAGTACTTC	CASSLSGAGAYSYEQYF
.	TRBV5-1	TRBJ2-3	16	.	TGCGCCAGCAGCTTGGTTACACCAGGGAGCACAGATACGCAGTATTTT	CASSLVTPGSTDTQYF
.	TRBV10-2	TRBJ1-2	18	TRBD1	TGCGCCAGCAGCCTGAATTTCAGGACAGGGGGGCTTTTTCATGGCTACACCTTC	CASSLNFRTGGLFHGYTF
few	TRBV14	TRBJ2-3	18	TRBD2	TGTGCCAGCAGCCAAGATTTCCTAGCGGGAGGGCCGTCTAATACGCAGTATTTT	CASSQDFLAGGPSNTQYF
many	TRBV5-1	TRBJ2-5	15	.	TGCGCCAGCAGCTCCGCTTCTAGAGTCCAAGAGACCCAGTACTTC	CASSSASRVQETQYF
many	TRBV7-9	TRBJ2-2	14	.	TGTGCCAGCAGCCAAAGATCAGGGCCCGGGGAGCTGTTTTTT	CASSQRSGPGELFF
few	TRBV7-9	TRBJ2-5	17	.	TGTGCCAGCAGCTTGATAACCGGGACCTCCTTCCAAGAGACCCAGTACTTC	CASSLITGTSFQETQYF
many	TRBV25-1	TRBJ2-4	15	.	TGTGCCAGCAGTGGTTCCACAGGGGGGGGGGGCATTCAGTACTTC	CASSGSTGGGGIQYF
.	TRBV7-8	TRBJ2-5	18	.	TGTGCCAGCAGCTCCCGTCCGGGCCTCAACAGAGACCAAGAGACCCAGTACTTC	CASSSRPGLNRDQETQYF
few	TRBV24-1	TRBJ1-5	14	.	TGTGCCACCAGTGATTTCAGGGAGCATCAGCCCCAGCATTTT	CATSDFREHQPQHF
few	TRBV11-2	TRBJ2-3	16	.	TGTGCCAGCAGTCCAGCGACTTGGCGTGAAGGAGATACGCAGTATTTT	CASSPATWREGDTQYF
.	TRBV20-1	TRBJ2-3	14	.	TGCAGTGCTAGTCCCTGGGAGCTCACAGATACGCAGTATTTT	CSASPWELTDTQYF
few	TRBV11-2	TRBJ2-2	16	TRBD1	TGTGCCAGCAGCCCGAGGTTCACAGGGGCAGCCGGGGAGCTGTTTTTT	CASSPRFTGAAGELFF